These T cell receptor beta chains were read from a single sample in a study of cytomegalovirus exposure and HLA in healthy donors. Libraries were prepared by immunoSEQ multiplex PCR; TCRdb keeps only in-frame clonotypes and omits some of them. This table holds approximately 140,000 clones, around four fifths found once. Sequences were obtained from PBMCs. These receptors were obtained from a male donor in good health and CMV-seropositive. CDR3s include the opening cysteine and the closing phenylalanine or tryptophan. The order of the fields is V gene, J gene, D gene, clone size, CDR3 DNA, CDR3 protein. The D gene is left open where the match is weak. Not every row has a clone size; where given, it reads once, few, many or a size class.

TRBV2	TRBJ2-2	TRBD1	once	TGTGCCAGCATGCCGGGACAGGGTAACACCGGGGAGCTGTTTTTT	CASMPGQGNTGELFF
TRBV4-1	TRBJ2-6	-	-	TGCGCCAGCAGTCAGGAGGAGGCTGGGGCCAACGTCCTGACTTTC	CASSQEEAGANVLTF
TRBV10-2	TRBJ2-7	TRBD1	-	TGCGCCAGCAACTCAGGGACAGGGTCCTACGAGCAGTACTTC	CASNSGTGSYEQYF
TRBV9	TRBJ1-2	-	-	TGTGCCAGCAGCGTCAGGGGAGGGGATGGCTACACCTTC	CASSVRGGDGYTF
TRBV4-1	TRBJ2-7	TRBD1	-	TGCGCCAGCAGCCAAGCTTCTGGGACAGGGGGCTCCTACGAGCAGTACTTC	CASSQASGTGGSYEQYF
TRBV13	TRBJ2-1	TRBD2	-	TGTGCCAGCAGCGACACTAGCGGGAGGGACAATGAGCAGTTCTTC	CASSDTSGRDNEQFF
TRBV15	TRBJ1-2	-	-	TGTGCCACCAGCAGGGAGGGAGGTTCTGGCTACACCTTC	CATSREGGSGYTF
TRBV7-8	TRBJ1-1	-	-	TGTGCCAGCAGCCCTGGACAGAACACTGAAGCTTTCTTT	CASSPGQNTEAFF
TRBV7-2	TRBJ2-1	TRBD1	-	TGTGCCAGCAGCTTCTACAGGGGTTTCAACAATGAGCAGTTCTTC	CASSFYRGFNNEQFF
TRBV7-9	TRBJ1-4	TRBD1	-	TGTGCCAGCAGCCCACCGGGACAGACTAATGAAAAACTGTTTTTT	CASSPPGQTNEKLFF
TRBV7-9	TRBJ2-1	TRBD2	-	TGTGCCAGCAGCTTAGCCGGCGGGAGTGGCGATGAGCAGTTCTTC	CASSLAGGSGDEQFF
TRBV13	TRBJ2-7	-	-	TGTGCCAGCAGCGTAAGGGGGGGTCCCGTTGAATACGAGCAGTACTTC	CASSVRGGPVEYEQYF
TRBV5-3	TRBJ2-5	TRBD2	-	TGTGCCAGAAGCTTTACTAGCGGGGCCCAGGAGACCCAGTACTTC	CARSFTSGAQETQYF
TRBV6-6	TRBJ2-3	-	-	TGTGCCACAGCAAGCGAGATTGATACGCAGTATTTT	CATASEIDTQYF
TRBV4-1	TRBJ1-1	TRBD1	-	TGCGCCAGCAGCCAAGCGGACAGGGAGAACACTGAAGCTTTCTTT	CASSQADRENTEAFF
TRBV21-1	TRBJ1-5	-	few	TGTGCCAGCAGCAACCCATCCGGGACAGGGGGTAGTCAGCCCCAGCATTTT	CASSNPSGTGGSQPQHF
TRBV2	TRBJ1-5	-	-	TGTGCCAGCAGTTCAGGGAGGGATCAGCCCCAGCATTTT	CASSSGRDQPQHF
TRBV4-1	TRBJ1-6	TRBD1	once	TGCGCCAGCAGCCCACAGGGGCTGAATTCACCCCTCCACTTT	CASSPQGLNSPLHF
TRBV6-6	TRBJ2-2	TRBD1	-	TGTGCCAGCAGTTATACCGGGACAGCCACCGGGGAGCTGTTTTTT	CASSYTGTATGELFF
TRBV7-2	TRBJ2-5	TRBD1	-	TGTGCCAGCAGCCTAGGACAGGTTGATGGAGAGACCCAGTACTTC	CASSLGQVDGETQYF
TRBV5-1	TRBJ1-2	-	-	TGCGCCAGCAGTGAGAGCGGGGGCTACACCTTC	CASSESGGYTF
TRBV19	TRBJ2-4	TRBD1	-	TGTGCCAGTATTGGGACAGGGGGACCCAAAAACATTCAGTACTTC	CASIGTGGPKNIQYF
TRBV19	TRBJ2-7	-	-	TGTGCCAGTAGTATGATAGGAGTGACCTACGAGCAGTACTTC	CASSMIGVTYEQYF
TRBV30	TRBJ2-7	TRBD1	-	TGTGCCTGGAGTGTCACCGGGACAGGGAGAAACGAGCAGTACTTC	CAWSVTGTGRNEQYF
TRBV9	TRBJ1-1	-	-	TGTGCCAGCAGCGTCAAACCGGGATTGAACACTGAAGCTTTCTTT	CASSVKPGLNTEAFF
TRBV29-1	TRBJ2-5	TRBD2	-	TGCAGCGCCCCGGGGGGAGAGACCCAGTACTTC	CSAPGGETQYF
TRBV2	TRBJ2-1	TRBD2	-	TGTGCCACCATAATGACTAGCGGGGGGATCGGGGGCCGGTTCTTC	CATIMTSGGIGGRFF
TRBV9	TRBJ2-7	TRBD2	-	TGTGCCAGCAGCGTAGGTAGCGGGAGTAACTACGAGCAGTACTTC	CASSVGSGSNYEQYF
TRBV5-6	TRBJ2-2	-	-	TGTGCCAGCCGCCCGGCCGGAGGCAGGAACACCGGGGAGCTGTTTTTT	CASRPAGGRNTGELFF
TRBV5-6	TRBJ2-4	-	-	TGTGCCAGCAGCTTCCAGGGAGCCAAAAACATTCAGTACTTC	CASSFQGAKNIQYF
TRBV5-1	TRBJ1-4	TRBD1	-	TGCGCCAGCAGCTTCCAGGGGGTTAGTGAAAAACTGTTTTTT	CASSFQGVSEKLFF
TRBV7-9	TRBJ2-3	TRBD2	-	TGTGCCAGCGACCCGGGACTAGCAGTTGCAGATACGCAGTATTTT	CASDPGLAVADTQYF
TRBV7-8	TRBJ2-1	TRBD2	-	TGTGCCAGCAGCTTAGGAGGAGCGGGGAACAATGAGCAGTTCTTC	CASSLGGAGNNEQFF
TRBV9	TRBJ2-7	TRBD1	-	TGTGCCAGCAGCACGGGACAGGGGGCCTACGAGCAGTACTTC	CASSTGQGAYEQYF
TRBV4-1	TRBJ1-1	-	-	TGCGCCAGCAGCCAAAAAGCCGTGACGGGGGTCGCTGAAGCTTTCTTT	CASSQKAVTGVAEAFF
TRBV6-6	TRBJ2-7	TRBD2	-	TGTGCCAGCAGTACACTAGCGGGAGGGGCCGAGCAGTACTTC	CASSTLAGGAEQYF
TRBV5-1	TRBJ2-7	TRBD1	once	TGCGCCAGCAGCAGGGGGACAGGGAACTACGAGCAGTACTTC	CASSRGTGNYEQYF
TRBV2	TRBJ2-7	TRBD2	-	TGTGCCAGCAGTGAACGGCAGAGCGGGGAGGCCGAGCAGTACTTC	CASSERQSGEAEQYF
TRBV7-8	TRBJ2-3	TRBD2	-	TGTGCCAGCAGCCCAAATAGCGGGATTGGAGATACGCAGTATTTT	CASSPNSGIGDTQYF
TRBV7-2	TRBJ1-2	-	-	TGTGCCAGCAGCTTAAGGCCCCGGGGGACTGGGGACTATGGCTACACCTTC	CASSLRPRGTGDYGYTF
TRBV7-6	TRBJ2-7	TRBD2	once	TGTGCCAGCAGCTTAGACGCGGGAGGGTCCTACGAGCAGTACTTC	CASSLDAGGSYEQYF
TRBV29-1	TRBJ2-2	TRBD2	-	TGCAGCGTTCGTTTCGGGCGGGGGAGATCCGGGGAGCTGTTTTTT	CSVRFGRGRSGELFF
TRBV12-2	TRBJ2-7	-	few	TGTGCAAGTCGCTTCAGGGGGACAGGCCCTGGTGCCGAGCAGTACTTC	CASRFRGTGPGAEQYF
TRBV20-1	TRBJ1-1	-	-	TGCAGTGCTAGGACAGGCCTAGGAGCTTTCTTT	CSARTGLGAFF
TRBV18	TRBJ2-7	TRBD1	-	TGTGCCAGCTCCCCCCGGGACAGCTACTACGAGCAGTACTTC	CASSPRDSYYEQYF
TRBV5-4	TRBJ1-4	TRBD1	few	TGTGCCAGCAGCTTGGGGACAGGGAATGAAAAACTGTTTTTT	CASSLGTGNEKLFF
TRBV7-2	TRBJ1-5	-	-	TGTGCCAGCAGCCTATCCACAGGCTCCAATCAGCCCCAGCATTTT	CASSLSTGSNQPQHF
TRBV11-3	TRBJ2-1	-	-	TGTGCCAGCAGCTTAGAGCCCCAGGTGGCGGGACGGGATGAGCAGTTCTTC	CASSLEPQVAGRDEQFF
TRBV5-4	TRBJ2-3	TRBD2	-	TGTGCCAGCAGCGGAGATCGGGGGGATGGAGATACGCAGTATTTT	CASSGDRGDGDTQYF
TRBV28	TRBJ2-6	-	-	TGTGCCAGCAGCCGGCTAGCTGCTGGGGCCAACGTCCTGACTTTC	CASSRLAAGANVLTF
TRBV11-3	TRBJ2-2	TRBD2	few	TGTGCCAGCAGCTATAGGGCTAGCGGGAGGGCCCCGAACACCGGGGAGCTGTTTTTT	CASSYRASGRAPNTGELFF
TRBV7-3	TRBJ1-1	-	few	TGTGCCAGCAGCTTGTTTTCGGAGGGGATAGCTTTCTTT	CASSLFSEGIAFF
TRBV7-3	TRBJ2-2	TRBD2	-	TGTGCCAGCAGCGTGGGACTAGCTGCCAACACCGGGGAGCTGTTTTTT	CASSVGLAANTGELFF